Presented here are 10 T cell receptor beta chains from one specimen sequenced in a study of cytomegalovirus exposure and HLA in healthy donors. Researchers ran the PCR with 60 Vbeta and 13 Jbeta primers. Produced via immunoSEQ multiplex PCR; TCRdb's table is partial and in-frame only. This sample's table reports 100,000 to 150,000 clones. Sequencing used PBMCs. These TCRs come from a man aged 35 to 55 in good health and CMV-seronegative.

This rearrangement joins TRBV28 to TRBJ2-2; perhaps TRBD1 as D (6 bases). Between the trimmed V and J ends, which lost 4 bases and 6 bases, there was a span of 15 bases. CDR1 MDHEN and CDR2 SYDVKM come from the germline V gene. The CDR3 has 15 amino acids. In DNA form, the CDR3 reads TGTGCCAGCAGTTCAGGACAGACCCTATCCGGGGAGCTGTTTTTT. This encodes CASSSGQTLSGELFF.

This chain joins TRBV28 and TRBJ2-7; D not certain. V lost 4 bases and J 6 bases, leaving 7 bases between the germline ends. Germline assignment: CDR1 MDHEN and CDR2 SYDVKM. This CDR3 has 11 amino acids. CDR3 DNA: TGTGCCAGCAGTTCCTATCGCGAGCAGTACTTC. The encoded protein is CASSSYREQYF.

The V call is TRBV7-9, the J call TRBJ2-3; no definite D call. Germline V gene sequence: CDR1 SEHNR, CDR2 FQNEAQ (reference sequence). This CDR3 has 14 residues. V lost 5 bases and J lost 3, with 12 bases in between. The CDR3 DNA reads TGTGCCAGCAGCCATCCGGAGCGTACAGATACGCAGTATTTT. Amino acids: CASSHPERTDTQYF.

J is TRBJ2-7 and V is TRBV9; a weak D match, TRBD1 (6 bases). Germline values: CDR1 SGDLS, CDR2 YYNGEE. V gave up 4 bases and J gave up 2 bases, with 13 bases separating them. The CDR3 is 14 residues long. For the CDR3, the DNA is TGTGCCAGCAGCCCCAGGGGTTTCCCCTACGAGCAGTACTTC. It is translated as CASSPRGFPYEQYF. Combining the CDR3 with reference TRBV9 and TRBJ2-7 gives the whole variable domain DSGVTQTPKHLITATGQRVTLRCSPRSGDLSVYWYQQSLDQGLQFLIQYYNGEERAKGNILERFSAQQFPDLHSELNLSSLELGDSALYFCASSPRGFPYEQYFGPGTRLTVT.

The V gene is TRBV5-1, the J gene TRBJ2-7; 7 bases fit TRBD1. J gave up 0 bases and V 2 bases, and 8 bases lay outside the gene matches. Germline V lookup: CDR1 SGHRS, CDR2 YFSETQ. This CDR3 spans 16 amino acids. CDR3 loop: CASSFGDSRSSYEQYF. The CDR3 DNA is TGCGCCAGCAGCTTTGGGGACAGCCGGAGCTCCTACGAGCAGTACTTC.

The chain uses TRBV10-1 and TRBJ2-3; a weak D match, TRBD1 (6 bases). Trimming cost V 6 bases and J 2 bases, with 9 bases left between them. CDR1 is WNHNN and CDR2 is SYGVQD in the germline V gene (reference sequence). This CDR3 has 13 residues. The CDR3 sequence: CASSRDTTDTQYF. Here the CDR3 DNA reads TGCGCCAGCAGCCGGGACACCACAGATACGCAGTATTTT.

The V call is TRBV10-3, the J call TRBJ2-1, with 9 bases lining up with TRBD1. Trimming at V came to 0 bases and at J to 13 bases, leaving 4 bases not matched to a gene. The CDR3 spans 13 residues. The V gene's germline CDR1 is ENHRY and CDR2 SYGVKD. The CDR3 bases are TGTGCCATCAGTGAGTCTAAGGGACAGGGTCAGTTCTTC. Residues: CAISESKGQGQFF.

The CDR3 coding sequence is TGTGCCAGCAGCGTAGCTGGGCAGGGTAGTGGAAACACCATATATTTT. This sequence encodes CASSVAGQGSGNTIYF. V and J are TRBV9 and TRBJ1-3; tentatively, D is TRBD1 (5 bases). Trimming shortened V by 0 bases and J by 3 bases, and 13 bases separated the two germline ends. The CDR3 extends over 16 amino acids. Germline V gene lookup returns CDR1 SGDLS and CDR2 YYNGEE.

The rearrangement uses TRBV7-8 and TRBJ2-5; TRBD2 might be the D (6 bases). V dropped 7 bases and J dropped 4 bases, with 13 bases sitting between them. CDR1 is SGHVS and CDR2 is FQNEAQ in the germline V gene. There are 13 residues in the CDR3. CDR3 region: CASNFGGRETQYF. In DNA form, the CDR3 reads TGTGCCAGCAATTTCGGGGGACGAGAGACCCAGTACTTC. Filled out from reference TRBV7-8 and TRBJ2-5, the complete variable domain reads GAGVSQSPRYKVAKRGQDVALRCDPISGHVSLFWYQQALGQGPEFLTYFQNEAQLDKSGLPSDRFFAERPEGSVSTLKIQRTQQEDSAVYLCASNFGGRETQYFGPGTRLLVL.

The rearrangement uses TRBV29-1 and TRBJ1-5, with 7 bases fitting TRBD1. Losses at the gene ends were 6 bases for V and 3 bases for J; bases not matched to a gene: 8. Germline V gives CDR1 SQVTM, CDR2 ANQGSEA. The CDR3 is 14 amino acids. CDR3 protein: CSVATGSINQPQHF. In DNA, the CDR3 is TGCAGCGTGGCGACAGGGTCAATCAATCAGCCCCAGCATTTT.